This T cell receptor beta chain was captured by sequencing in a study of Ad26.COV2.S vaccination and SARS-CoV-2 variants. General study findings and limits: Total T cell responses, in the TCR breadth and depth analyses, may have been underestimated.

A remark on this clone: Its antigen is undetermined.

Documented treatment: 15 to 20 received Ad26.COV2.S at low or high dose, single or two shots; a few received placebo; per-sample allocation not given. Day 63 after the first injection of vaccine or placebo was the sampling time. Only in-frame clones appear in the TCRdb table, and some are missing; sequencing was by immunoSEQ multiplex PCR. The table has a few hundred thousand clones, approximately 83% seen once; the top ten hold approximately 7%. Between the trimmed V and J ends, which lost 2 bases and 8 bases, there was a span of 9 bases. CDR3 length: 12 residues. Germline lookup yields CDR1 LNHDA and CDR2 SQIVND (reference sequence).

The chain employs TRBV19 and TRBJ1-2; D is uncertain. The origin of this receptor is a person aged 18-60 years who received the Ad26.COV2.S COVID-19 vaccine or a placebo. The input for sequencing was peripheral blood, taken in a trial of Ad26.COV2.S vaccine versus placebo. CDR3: CASSIPGGGYTF. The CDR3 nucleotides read TGTGCCAGTAGTATACCGGGAGGGGGCTACACCTTC. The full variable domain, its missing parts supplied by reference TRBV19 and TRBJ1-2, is DGGITQSPKYLFRKEGQNVTLSCEQNLNHDAMYWYRQDPGQGLRLIYYSQIVNDFQKGDIAEGYSVSREKKESFPLTVTSAQKNPTAFYLCASSIPGGGYTFGSGTRLTVV.